The sequence of this T cell receptor beta chain was determined in a study of cytomegalovirus exposure and HLA in healthy donors. This clone was picked up a small number of times. Primers: 60 Vbeta forward and 13 Jbeta reverse. Sequencing used immunoSEQ multiplex PCR; TCRdb keeps in-frame clones, though not all of them. In the table there are 100,000 to 150,000 clones, around two thirds of which are singletons. Input material: PBMCs. This receptor was taken from a woman in her forties in good health and CMV-seronegative.

The CDR3 DNA reads TGTGCCAGCAGTACCCGGGACTCAGCCTACGAGCAGTACTTC. The encoded protein is CASSTRDSAYEQYF. The rearrangement uses TRBV6-1 and TRBJ2-7; a weak D match, TRBD2 (6 bases). The CDR3 has 14 residues. V was cut by 5 bases and J by 2 bases, with 13 bases left in between. Germline V gene data show CDR1 as MNHNS and CDR2 as SASEGT.